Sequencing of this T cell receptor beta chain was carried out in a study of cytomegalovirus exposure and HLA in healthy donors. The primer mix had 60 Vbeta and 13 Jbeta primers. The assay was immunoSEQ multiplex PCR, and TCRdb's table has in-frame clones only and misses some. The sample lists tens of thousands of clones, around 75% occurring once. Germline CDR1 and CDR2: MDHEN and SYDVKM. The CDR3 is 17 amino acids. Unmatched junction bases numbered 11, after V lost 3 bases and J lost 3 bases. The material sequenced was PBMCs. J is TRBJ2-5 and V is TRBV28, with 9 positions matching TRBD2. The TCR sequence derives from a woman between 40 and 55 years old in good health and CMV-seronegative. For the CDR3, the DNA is TGTGCCAGCAGTTTCCTATATGGTAGCGGGAGTAAAGAGACCCAGTACTTC. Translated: CASSFLYGSGSKETQYF.